The source of this T cell receptor (beta chain) is a study of cytomegalovirus exposure and HLA in healthy donors. This CDR3 spans 15 amino acids. Germline lookup yields CDR1 MNHNS and CDR2 SASEGT. J gave up 8 bases and V 4 bases, and 10 bases lay outside the gene matches. Researchers ran the PCR with 60 Vbeta and 13 Jbeta primers. Here immunoSEQ multiplex PCR was the method, and the copy in TCRdb shows in-frame clones only, minus some. The table records fewer than 150,000 clones, around 85% of them present only once. V is TRBV6-1 and J is TRBJ2-1; 8 bases map to TRBD2. The sample comprised PBMCs. This receptor was taken from a woman aged 25 to 45 in good health and CMV-seropositive. This CDR3 is CASSALLAVGDEQFF. The CDR3 bases are TGTGCCAGCAGTGCACTACTAGCGGTTGGCGATGAGCAGTTCTTC.